This TCR beta chain was documented in a study of T cell therapy after organ transplantation. The study, taken as a whole, reports: Post-therapy reconstitution appeared to include transferred and endogenous clonotypes.

For this clone: Its antigen is not identified.

Generated by immunoSEQ multiplex PCR, the TCRdb table keeps only in-frame clones and is missing some. The data contain about 48,000 clones, around 93% of them seen just once; the ten biggest clones take up 2.5% to 3.5%. The CDR3 totals 13 residues. V was shortened by 4 bases and J by 2 bases, with 8 bases between the two germline ends. Germline lookup yields CDR1 SGHDN and CDR2 FVKESK. These patients had received solid-organ transplants and had drug-resistant or recurrent cytomegalovirus. This specimen was CD8+ T cells from blood, taken before autologous CMV-specific T cell therapy. This receptor was taken from a human patient who had received a solid organ transplant and had CMV disease. The chain couples TRBV14 to TRBJ1-2; D unclear. The CDR3 here is CASSLTGNYGYTF. In DNA, the CDR3 is TGTGCCAGCAGCCTAACGGGGAACTATGGCTACACCTTC. The full variable domain, with the rest looked up from reference TRBV14 and TRBJ1-2, is EAGVTQFPSHSVIEKGQTVTLRCDPISGHDNLYWYRRVMGKEIKFLLHFVKESKQDESGMPNNRFLAERTGGTYSTLKVQPAELEDSGVYFCASSLTGNYGYTFGSGTRLTVV.